This T cell receptor (beta chain) was sequenced for a study of cytomegalovirus exposure and HLA in healthy donors. At the level of the study: Out of 150 million to 200 million T cells, an earlier analysis found 117 million unique TCR beta sequences in total. Unique TCRs numbering approximately 80 million, obtained from HLA-typed donors, made up an early data release.

13 Jbeta primers and 60 Vbeta primers were used for the PCR. Measured with immunoSEQ multiplex PCR; TCRdb has only the in-frame clones, and not every one. The sample records 85,000 to 100,000 clones, roughly three fifths being singletons. This CDR3 contains 12 residues. V is TRBV21-1 and J is TRBJ2-5; the tabulated D call, TRBD1, remains unverified against the DNA. TRBV21-1 is a documented pseudogene. The clonotype originates from a man in his sixties in good health and CMV-seronegative. Sequencing input: PBMCs. CDR3 bases: TGTGCCAGCGTCCACAGGCTAGAGACCCAGTACTTC. Encoded protein: CASVHRLETQYF.